This T cell receptor (beta chain) emerged from a study of blood T cells in healthy people across ages (dated by TCRdb to about 2015). Notes on the research overall: In model experiments, template switching captured roughly one uniquely barcoded TCR beta cDNA molecule for every two T cells. Donors of different ages were randomly distributed across sequencing lanes to avoid experimental bias. The study analyzed two additional independent replicas of 1 million unique cDNA reads from the same blood draw for two donors, one aged 18 to 30 and one aged 80 or older. Donors were grouped into four age groups: young (average approximately 15 years), middle-aged (roughly 40), aged (approximately 58) and long-lived (over 80). The study measured age-related changes in TCR beta repertoire diversity using deep sequencing normalized with unique cDNA molecular identifiers.

This clonotype was counted many times. Its target antigen remains unknown. The record has no base qualities; no much larger clone is one base away. From cysteine to phenylalanine, the CDR3 is 16 amino acids long. Only the CDR3 region is kept as DNA, spanning 48 bases read in frame from base 1. V loses 0 bases, J loses 3 bases, and the germline ends lie 15 bases apart. Taken from the germline V gene, the CDR1 and CDR2 loops are LGHNA and YSLEER. What the research found in general, with its limitations: Observed TCR beta diversity correlated strongly with the percentage of naive T cells measured by flow cytometry. Compared with the aged group, the long-lived group had more naive CD4+ T cells, fewer expanded clones and increased TCR diversity, suggesting age selection. Observed TCR beta diversity per million T cells fell roughly linearly with age, and a significant reduction was already apparent by age around 40. Estimates of total diversity from one million sequenced T cells were regarded as lower bounds and underestimates. Conclusive comparison of naive and antigen-experienced compartments was prevented by the profiling of bulk unsorted PBMCs. The CMV infection status of donors was not known, potentially confounding age-related changes in expanded clonotypes.

Systemically healthy Caucasian individuals from Russia, 39 in total and aged roughly 6 to 95 years, were included as donors. Each donor gave ten milliliters of peripheral blood, collected into EDTA-treated Vacutainer tubes. Ficoll-Paque density-gradient centrifugation was used to isolate PBMCs, with at least 6.5 million per sample. Total RNA was extracted from PBMCs with Trizol reagent, with at least 6 micrograms obtained per sample. For every donor, flow cytometry on a PBMC aliquot measured the percentage of naive CD45RAhigh/CD27high T cells. To prepare the library, 5' RACE was applied. Sequencing instrument: Illumina HiSeq 2500. A second PCR of about 7 to 12 cycles was run with a J-beta primer mix and a sample-barcoded 5' primer. A template-switch 5' adaptor carrying 12 random nucleotides introduced a unique molecular identifier onto each TCR beta cDNA molecule. At least 2.5 million CDR3-containing paired-end reads were obtained from each sample. First-strand cDNA synthesis was performed from all RNA using the Mint cDNA synthesis kit, with priming by a TRBC-specific oligonucleotide. Following uracil-DNA glycosylase treatment, a first 18-cycle PCR with universal primers M1SS and BC2_uni_R was performed on all cDNA. Per the source publication's procedure: Each sample was normalized by randomly selecting 1 million high-quality reads, each carrying a distinct molecular identifier. Reads sharing molecular identifiers were discarded rather than binned into consensus sequences. MiTCR, with a Q25 quality threshold and the strictest error-elimination algorithm, was used for CDR3 identification, clonotype clustering and error correction. A nonparametric unseen species model with Euler transformation was used to estimate lower-bound total TCR beta diversity. The public reads were reprocessed in TCRdb via fastp at Q25 and MiXCR, keeping in-frame beta chains. Rows with one shared CDR3 protein collapse into an entry with the most common genes and DNA. The V and J calls and clone size are TCRdb's, not the authors'. The sample has about 670,000 distinct CDR3 sequences on record, 40% to 50% of them singletons. The ten largest clones capture about 32% of the sample.

This TCR was sampled from a man older than 75 in good health. This chain joins TRBV4-3 to TRBJ2-7, with TRBD2 as a weak D call on 6 bases. The sequenced sample was blood. The CDR3 corresponds to CASSQDLGGTLYEQYF. In nucleotides, the sequence is TGCGCCAGCAGCCAAGATTTGGGCGGGACCCTCTACGAGCAGTACTTC.